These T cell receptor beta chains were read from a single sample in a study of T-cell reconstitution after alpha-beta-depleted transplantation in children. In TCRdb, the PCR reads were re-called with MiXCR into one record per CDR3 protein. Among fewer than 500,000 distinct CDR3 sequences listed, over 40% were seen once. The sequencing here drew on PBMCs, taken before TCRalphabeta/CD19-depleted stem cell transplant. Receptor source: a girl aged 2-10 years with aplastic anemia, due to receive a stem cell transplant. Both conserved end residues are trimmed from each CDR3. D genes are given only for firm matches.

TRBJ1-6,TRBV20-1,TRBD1,SARAGQEDSPLH
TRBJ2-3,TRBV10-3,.,AINPAASDTQY
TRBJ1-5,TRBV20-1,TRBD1,SARFPGTVNQPQH
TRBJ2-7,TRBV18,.,ASSPGLSSYEQY
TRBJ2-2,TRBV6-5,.,ASSHQTNTGELF
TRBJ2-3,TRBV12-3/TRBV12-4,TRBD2,ASSIGLAGGLTDTQY
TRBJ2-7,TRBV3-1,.,ASSHTGRGYEQY
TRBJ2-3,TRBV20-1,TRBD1,SAPPGSGQGVINTQY
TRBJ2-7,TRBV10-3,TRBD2,AISDRSWTSGIYEQY
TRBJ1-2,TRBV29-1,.,SVEPRGYGYT
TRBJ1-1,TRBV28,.,ASSSWHHQNTEAF
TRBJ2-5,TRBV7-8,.,ASNIARETQY
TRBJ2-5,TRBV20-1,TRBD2,SARYPFSGRKETQY
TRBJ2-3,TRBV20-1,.,SARGDRSGSTDTQY
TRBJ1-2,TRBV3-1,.,ASSRGPSEGGYT
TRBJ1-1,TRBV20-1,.,SALSRVKGEAF
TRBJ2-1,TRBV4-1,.,ASSQEHYSFYNEQF
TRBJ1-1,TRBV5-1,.,ASSLSTGPDEAF
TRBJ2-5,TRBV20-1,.,SARLRVGETQY
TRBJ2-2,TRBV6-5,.,ASSYLAPQTGELF
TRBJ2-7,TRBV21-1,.,ASSKSLADFCHEQY
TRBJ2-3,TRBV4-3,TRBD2,ASSQVWVTLAGDTQY
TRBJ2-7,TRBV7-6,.,AISLAQSYEQY
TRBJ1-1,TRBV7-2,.,ASSVLGAVEAF
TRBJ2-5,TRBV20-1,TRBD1,SARGPTGSQETQY
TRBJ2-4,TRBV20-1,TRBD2,SARDWREGNIQY
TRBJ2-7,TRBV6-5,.,ASSYIRTSSYEQY
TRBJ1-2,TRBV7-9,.,ASSLLNRESYGYT
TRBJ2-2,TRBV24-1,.,ATSDLSPFRAGELF
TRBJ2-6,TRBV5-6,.,ASSLPRVWNPGANVLT
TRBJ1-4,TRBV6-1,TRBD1,ASSETGTGNEKLF
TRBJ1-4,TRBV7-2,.,ASSPGPGGTNEKLF
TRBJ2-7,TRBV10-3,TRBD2,AISAERESYEQY
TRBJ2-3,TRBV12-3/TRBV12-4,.,ASSLLDTDTQY
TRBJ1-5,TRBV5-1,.,ASSLAGSGQPQH
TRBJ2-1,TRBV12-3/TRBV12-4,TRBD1,ASTQGARNNEQF
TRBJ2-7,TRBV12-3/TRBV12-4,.,ASSPTGHPTMQY
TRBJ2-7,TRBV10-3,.,AAGAAAYEQY
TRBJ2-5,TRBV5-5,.,ASSLPGGWTQY
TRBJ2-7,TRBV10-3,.,AITVTADSYEQY
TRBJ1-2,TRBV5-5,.,ASSLGGPSNYGYT
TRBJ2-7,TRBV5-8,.,ASPPGTRESSSYEQY
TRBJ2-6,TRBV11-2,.,ASRGTRSSGANVLT
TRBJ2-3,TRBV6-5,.,ASRSPDTQY
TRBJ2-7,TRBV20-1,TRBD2,SASLLAGGIREQY
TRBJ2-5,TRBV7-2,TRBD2,ASSSQRGEQETQY
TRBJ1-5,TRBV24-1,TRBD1,ATSDSTGGEDQPQH
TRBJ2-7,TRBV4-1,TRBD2,ASSQTAGGSWEQY
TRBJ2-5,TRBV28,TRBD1,ATNYRDGDDRGNRETQY
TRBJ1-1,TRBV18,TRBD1,ASSPSRDRNTEAF